This T cell receptor beta chain was identified in a study of blood T cell repertoires in COVID-19. Study as a whole: Sources were T cells, B-cell-depleted T cells, or PBMCs; the material itself was cDNA or gDNA.

The data were produced by immunoSEQ multiplex PCR, yet TCRdb's version contains in-frame clones alone and is incomplete. Here the sample spans some 89,000 clones, roughly nine tenths being singletons. This receptor was taken from a man in his 60s with acute or convalescent COVID-19. Sequenced input: peripheral blood.

The CDR3 DNA sequence: TGTGCCACGGTCCGCGTAGGGGCGATTAGCCAGCCCCAGCATTTT. Residues: CATVRVGAISQPQHF. The chain joins TRBV6-5 to TRBJ1-5; TRBD1 is a possible D gene (5 bases). Germline assignment: CDR1 MNHEY and CDR2 SVGAGI. The CDR3 is 15 amino acids. V lost 10 bases and J lost 7, with 23 bases in between.